Given below is one T cell receptor beta chain in context. Its matching antigen is unknown. The iRepertoire multiplex PCR system with TCR subtype-specific primers built both bulk and single-cell libraries. Each sample contributed roughly 90-500 ng of RNA for bulk libraries. Reanalyzing the multiplex PCR reads, TCRdb keeps one entry per CDR3 protein, without DNA. The sample includes roughly 2,200 distinct CDR3 sequences. Sequenced patients had Stevens-Johnson syndrome or toxic epidermal necrolysis caused by carbamazepine. The sample is drawn from a study of T cells in severe cutaneous drug reactions. Background on the study: Culprit drug assignment used the Naranjo algorithm and the ALDEN algorithm. Blister fluid/cells and PBMC came from acute- or recovery-stage patients. Broader study findings: Tolerant-control and healthy-donor PBMC lacked or rarely had the public CDR3 found in blisters.

This CDR3 is 15 amino acids long. The germline CDR1 and CDR2 sequences are MNHEY and SVGAGI. The V and J genes are TRBV6-5 and TRBJ1-1; TCRdb picks TRBD1, but there is no DNA to check that call. The sequencing sample was made of PBMCs. The TCR sequence derives from a human donor with Stevens-Johnson syndrome, a severe cutaneous drug reaction. This CDR3 reads CASRPRRTGGSEAFF.